The 22 T cell receptor beta chains below were found in one sample sequenced in a study of vaccination effects on CD4 cells after COVID-19. ViraFEST used viral peptide pools to expand antigen-specific CD4+ T cells before sequencing. Following an approximately 9-day culture, CD4+ T cells were purified. The vaccine given was either BNT162b2 or mRNA-1273, in two doses. Profiling relied on immunoSEQ multiplex PCR, and the TCRdb table lists in-frame clones only, not all of them. The table has approximately 70,000 clones, around 81% seen once. These receptors' targets are unknown. Sequenced material: CD4+ T cells from PBMCs cultured with HCoV-229E spike peptides, taken after COVID-19 vaccination. The source of these receptors is a human donor who received a COVID-19 vaccine.

The gene calls are TRBV4-3 and TRBJ2-5, with D uncertain. The CDR3 consists of 13 residues. Germline V lookup: CDR1 LGHNA, CDR2 YSLEER. The ends were cut back, 4 bases at V and 3 bases at J, with 9 bases in the middle. CDR3 sequence reads: CASSRRGEETQYF. CDR3 in DNA: TGCGCCAGCAGCCGTCGCGGCGAAGAGACCCAGTACTTC.

This clone was observed a handful of times. CDR3: CASSITSGTSGGNEQFF. The CDR3 nucleotides read TGCGCCAGCAGCATAACATCCGGGACTAGTGGGGGCAATGAGCAGTTCTTC. The chain has TRBV5-1 and TRBJ2-1; 8 bases agree with TRBD2. This CDR3 region has 17 residues. V shed 4 bases and J 6 bases; nucleotides not matched to a gene: 15. CDR1 and CDR2 (germline): SGHRS, YFSETQ.

The gene calls are TRBV27 and TRBJ1-5; D not resolved. The CDR3 runs 12 residues. The germline gives CDR1 MNHEY, CDR2 SMNVEV (reference sequence). With 4 bases removed from V and 7 bases from J, the gap between germline ends came to 8 bases. Here the CDR3 DNA reads TGTGCCAGCAGTTCCGAGTCGCAGCCCCAGCATTTT. Amino acids: CASSSESQPQHF.

The chain joins TRBV19 to TRBJ2-5, with 9 bases matching TRBD1. Germline lookup yields CDR1 LNHDA and CDR2 SQIVND (reference sequence). This CDR3 comprises 14 residues. V shed 6 bases and J 3 bases; nucleotides not matched to a gene: 5. CDR3 in DNA: TGTGCCAGTAGCTGGGACAGGGATAAAGAGACCCAGTACTTC. Translating gives CASSWDRDKETQYF. The entire variable domain, with the rest obtained from reference TRBV19 and TRBJ2-5, is as follows: DGGITQSPKYLFRKEGQNVTLSCEQNLNHDAMYWYRQDPGQGLRLIYYSQIVNDFQKGDIAEGYSVSREKKESFPLTVTSAQKNPTAFYLCASSWDRDKETQYFGPGTRLLVL.

This rearrangement joins TRBV2 to TRBJ1-1; D is undetermined. The CDR3 sequence is 14 residues long. CDR1 and CDR2 from the germline V gene are SNHLY and FYNNEI. Trimming removed 2 bases at V and 5 bases at J, with 12 bases between. This chain's CDR3 is CASSELRRETEAFF. CDR3 nucleotide sequence: TGTGCCAGCAGTGAACTAAGGAGGGAAACTGAAGCTTTCTTT.

J is TRBJ1-5 and V is TRBV6-5, with a weak D call TRBD1 (5 bases). The germline V gene encodes CDR1 MNHEY and CDR2 SVGAGI. The CDR3 totals 12 residues. Trimming stripped 8 bases from V and 5 bases from J, with 10 bases between. For the CDR3, the DNA is TGTGCCAGCCGGGACCGAGATCAGCCCCAGCATTTT. As protein: CASRDRDQPQHF.

The gene calls are TRBV6-5 and TRBJ1-1, with D hard to call. Trimming took 8 bases from V and 5 from J, leaving 15 bases between them. Germline V CDR1 and CDR2: MNHEY, SVGAGI. The CDR3 spans 13 residues. CDR3 in amino acids: CASHSRWRTEAFF. Here the CDR3 DNA reads TGTGCCAGCCATTCCCGGTGGCGTACTGAAGCTTTCTTT.

The chain is built from TRBV5-4 and TRBJ2-3; 7 bases agree with TRBD2. Germline CDR1 reads SGHNT; CDR2 reads YYREEE (reference sequence). The trim removed 7 bases at V and 3 bases at J, leaving 8 bases unmatched. The CDR3 is 14 amino acids. DNA of the CDR3: TGTGCCAGCCGATTCGGGGGGAAGACAGATACGCAGTATTTT. This translates into CASRFGGKTDTQYF.

The chain carries TRBV2 and TRBJ1-4, with D perhaps matching TRBD1 (6 bases). The V gene's germline CDR1 is SNHLY and CDR2 FYNNEI. The CDR3 length is 14 residues. The V gene lost 2 bases and the J gene lost 7 bases, with 11 bases spanning the gap. CDR3: CASSERQVREKLFF. The DNA for the CDR3 is TGTGCCAGCAGTGAACGACAGGTGCGTGAAAAACTGTTTTTT. The variable domain in full, with the rest retrieved from reference TRBV2 and TRBJ1-4, is EPEVTQTPSHQVTQMGQEVILRCVPISNHLYFYWYRQILGQKVEFLVSFYNNEISEKSEIFDDQFSVERPDGSNFTLKIRSTKLEDSAMYFCASSERQVREKLFFGSGTQLSVL.

The CDR3 loop reads CASSLWPGQGRTQYF. CDR3 in DNA: TGTGCCAGTAGTCTGTGGCCAGGACAGGGTCGTACGCAGTATTTT. This chain links TRBV19 with TRBJ2-3; 8 nucleotides line up with TRBD1. The CDR3 loop spans 15 amino acids. With V trimmed by 5 bases and J by 8 bases, 12 bases remained unmatched. Per germline, CDR1 LNHDA and CDR2 SQIVND (reference sequence). Full variable domain (missing parts from reference TRBV19 and TRBJ2-3): DGGITQSPKYLFRKEGQNVTLSCEQNLNHDAMYWYRQDPGQGLRLIYYSQIVNDFQKGDIAEGYSVSREKKESFPLTVTSAQKNPTAFYLCASSLWPGQGRTQYFGPGTRLTVL.

This sequence joins TRBV15 and TRBJ1-5; D is unclear. Trimming removed 6 bases at V and 5 bases at J, with 17 bases between. The CDR3 covers 15 residues. Germline V gene data show CDR1 as LNHNV and CDR2 as YYDKDF (reference sequence). The CDR3 DNA sequence: TGTGCCACCAGTCCGGCGGTTAGGGCCGATCAGCCCCAGCATTTT. Its protein product is CATSPAVRADQPQHF. Full variable domain (remainder filled in from reference TRBV15 and TRBJ1-5): DAMVIQNPRYQVTQFGKPVTLSCSQTLNHNVMYWYQQKSSQAPKLLFHYYDKDFNNEADTPDNFQSRRPNTSFCFLDIRSPGLGDTAMYLCATSPAVRADQPQHFGDGTRLSIL.

This clone was picked up a small number of times. This chain's CDR3 is CASSKQGNTEAFF. DNA for the CDR3: TGTGCCAGCAGTAAACAGGGAAACACTGAAGCTTTCTTT. This sequence joins TRBV28 and TRBJ1-1, with a tentative D call TRBD1 (6 bases). CDR3 length equals 13 residues. Per the germline V gene, CDR1 is MDHEN and CDR2 is SYDVKM. V was shortened by 5 bases and J by 2 bases, with 9 bases between the two germline ends.

The chain couples TRBV20-1 to TRBJ1-2; 9 bases fit TRBD1. Germline lookup yields CDR1 DFQATT and CDR2 SNEGSKA (reference sequence). The CDR3 runs to 13 residues. Trimming removed 3 bases from V and 5 bases from J; junction bases left unmatched: 4. CDR3 DNA sequence: TGCAGTGCTAGTAACGACAGGGGGTATGGCTACACCTTC. Protein product: CSASNDRGYGYTF.

A word on this clone: This CDR3 is also generated by other DNA sequences in the sample. This chain uses TRBV18 with TRBJ1-1, with no clear D. V was pared by 2 bases and J by 1 base, with 5 bases between. Germline CDR1 is KGHSH and CDR2 is LQKENI. This CDR3 comprises 13 residues. The CDR3 DNA sequence: TGTGCCAGCTCACCATCAGGGAACACTGAAGCTTTCTTT. Translation gives CASSPSGNTEAFF.

The V and J genes are TRBV5-1 and TRBJ1-6; D call uncertain. From germline, CDR1 is SGHRS and CDR2 YFSETQ. This CDR3 comprises 15 residues. Trimming left V 0 bases short and J 4 bases short, with 8 bases between. CDR3 region: CASSLGAGYNSPLHF. The CDR3 region has the DNA TGCGCCAGCAGCTTGGGGGCCGGTTATAATTCACCCCTCCACTTT.

This chain's CDR3 is CASSVGYSGNTIYF. CDR3 in DNA: TGTGCCAGCAGCGTAGGGTACTCTGGAAACACCATATATTTT. The chain has TRBV9 and TRBJ1-3; D gene unclear. CDR3 size: 14 residues. Trimming left V 0 bases short and J 0 bases short, with 4 bases between. Germline CDR1 and CDR2: SGDLS and YYNGEE.

The CDR3 loop reads CATSRDSTLLGGYGYTF. DNA for the CDR3: TGTGCCACCAGCAGAGATAGCACTCTATTGGGAGGCTATGGCTACACCTTC. The chain links TRBV15 to TRBJ1-2, with D unclear. V was pared by 0 bases and J by 4 bases, with 18 bases between. Germline V gives CDR1 LNHNV, CDR2 YYDKDF (reference sequence). The CDR3 covers 17 residues.

V and J are TRBV4-1 and TRBJ1-1; D is undetermined. V was pared by 4 bases and J by 1 base, with 10 bases between. Germline CDR1 MGHRA, CDR2 YSYEKL. The CDR3 contains 14 residues. CDR3 bases: TGCGCCAGCAGCCCCTGGACGGGGAACACTGAAGCTTTCTTT. Translating it yields CASSPWTGNTEAFF.

The chain carries TRBV5-1 and TRBJ2-5; D gene unclear. Germline V gene lookup returns CDR1 SGHRS and CDR2 YFSETQ. This CDR3 is 15 amino acids long. Trimming left V 4 bases short and J 0 bases short, with 13 bases between. CDR3 coding DNA: TGCGCCAGCAGCCAAGCATCAGGAGACCAAGAGACCCAGTACTTC. It yields the protein CASSQASGDQETQYF.

The CDR3 loop is CASSPRGQFTDTQYF. For the CDR3, the DNA is TGTGCCAGCAGCCCAAGGGGACAGTTCACAGATACGCAGTATTTT. This chain connects TRBV7-6 to TRBJ2-3, with 7 bases identical to TRBD1. Losses at the gene ends were 5 bases for V and 2 bases for J; bases not matched to a gene: 7. CDR3 length: 15 amino acids. Looked up from germline, CDR1 is SGHVS and CDR2 is FNYEAQ.

This sequence joins TRBV2 and TRBJ1-1; 7 bases match TRBD1. CDR3 length: 15 amino acids. CDR1 and CDR2 (germline): SNHLY, FYNNEI. Trimming at V came to 0 bases and at J to 5 bases, leaving 6 bases not matched to a gene. The CDR3 here is CASSEAGQGGTEAFF. CDR3 in DNA: TGTGCCAGCAGTGAAGCAGGCCAGGGGGGAACTGAAGCTTTCTTT.

The V and J genes are TRBV5-6 and TRBJ1-1; D not resolved. Germline V gene lookup returns CDR1 SGHDT and CDR2 YYEEEE. Trimming removed 1 base at V and 4 bases at J, with 5 bases between. This CDR3 is 12 amino acids long. CDR3 amino acids: CASSLRGTEAFF. For the CDR3, the DNA is TGTGCCAGCAGCTTGCGCGGCACTGAAGCTTTCTTT.